This is a list of T cell receptor beta chains from one sample in a study of T cells in Graves' hyperthyroidism and ophthalmopathy. TCRdb analysed the multiplex PCR reads with MiXCR anew, one entry per CDR3 protein. The data contain some 500,000 distinct CDR3 sequences, 14% of them seen just once; the ten biggest clones take up roughly 17%. Specimen: blood. The receptor set was obtained from a woman aged 18-29 years with Graves' hyperthyroidism. CDR3s include the opening cysteine and the closing phenylalanine or tryptophan. Each record gives: clone size, V gene, D gene, J gene, CDR3 DNA, CDR3 protein. The D gene is left open where the match is weak. Clone sizes are given selectively: once, few, many, or a class where the clone is expanded.

size: -; V: TRBV5-1; D: -; J: TRBJ1-1; DNA: TGCGCCAGCAGTGTTGAGGGAACTGAAGCTTTCTTT; CDR3: CASSVEGTEAFF
size: few; V: TRBV7-9; D: TRBD2; J: TRBJ2-1; DNA: TGTGCCAGCAGCCGACTAGCGGGAGACCGCAATGAGCAGTTCTTC; CDR3: CASSRLAGDRNEQFF
size: many; V: TRBV6-5; D: -; J: TRBJ1-1; DNA: TGTGCCAGCAGTTACGGACCGCAGGGCACTGAAGCTTTCTTT; CDR3: CASSYGPQGTEAFF
size: -; V: TRBV15; D: -; J: TRBJ1-1; DNA: TGTGCCACCAGCCCAAATACAGTCCGGGAAGCTTTCTTT; CDR3: CATSPNTVREAFF
size: many; V: TRBV2; D: -; J: TRBJ2-1; DNA: TGTGCCAGCAGTGAATTCTGGGGGCACAATGAGCAGTTCTTC; CDR3: CASSEFWGHNEQFF
size: many; V: TRBV20-1; D: -; J: TRBJ2-7; DNA: TGCAGTGCTAGTCTGGGACACTTATTTGGCGAGCAGTACTTC; CDR3: CSASLGHLFGEQYF
size: few; V: TRBV13; D: -; J: TRBJ1-1; DNA: TGTGCCAGCACCATGGGGCGGAACACTGAAGCTTTCTTT; CDR3: CASTMGRNTEAFF
size: many; V: TRBV3-1; D: -; J: TRBJ2-3; DNA: TGTGCCAGCAGCCCCCGGGACTCCCTATTTACAGATACGCAGTATTTT; CDR3: CASSPRDSLFTDTQYF
size: many; V: TRBV30; D: -; J: TRBJ1-2; DNA: TGTGCCTGGAGTGTATGGGATCTCTATGGCTACACCTTC; CDR3: CAWSVWDLYGYTF
size: -; V: TRBV7-9; D: -; J: TRBJ1-2; DNA: TGTGCCAGCAGCTTAGTTAGCGGGGAGAGCTATGGCTACACCTTC; CDR3: CASSLVSGESYGYTF
size: many; V: TRBV6-1; D: TRBD1; J: TRBJ1-2; DNA: TGTGCCAGCAGTCTCTCGGGACAGGGCCGAGGCTACACCTTC; CDR3: CASSLSGQGRGYTF
size: many; V: TRBV12-3/TRBV12-4; D: -; J: TRBJ1-4; DNA: TGTGCCAGCAGTTTAGAAGGACGAGGAAATGAAAAACTGTTTTTT; CDR3: CASSLEGRGNEKLFF
size: many; V: TRBV6-1; D: -; J: TRBJ1-1; DNA: TGTGCCACCAAGGGGGGCACTGAAGCTTTCTTT; CDR3: CATKGGTEAFF
size: many; V: TRBV20-1; D: -; J: TRBJ2-1; DNA: TGCAGTGCCCCGAATGGATGGGGGGAGCAGTTCTTC; CDR3: CSAPNGWGEQFF
size: -; V: TRBV12-3/TRBV12-4; D: -; J: TRBJ2-1; DNA: TGTGCCAGCAGTTTAGCGAAAAGGAGGGATGAGCGGTTCTTC; CDR3: CASSLAKRRDERFF
size: -; V: TRBV5-1; D: -; J: TRBJ1-1; DNA: TGCGCCAGCAGCGATCAGGGGAGGACTGAAGCTTTCTTT; CDR3: CASSDQGRTEAFF